A single sample gave rise to the 21 T cell receptor beta chains below, sequenced in a study of Ad26.COV2.S vaccination and SARS-CoV-2 variants. Method: immunoSEQ multiplex PCR; TCRdb's copy keeps in-frame clones and lacks some. The sample records around 300,000 clones, around 89% being singletons. Treatment noted: around 19 received Ad26.COV2.S at low or high dose, single or two shots; 5 received placebo; per-sample allocation not given. Collection of samples fell on day 63 after the first vaccine or placebo injection. The sample in question was peripheral blood, obtained in a trial of Ad26.COV2.S vaccine versus placebo. The receptors shown here come from a person between 18 and 65 years old who received the Ad26.COV2.S COVID-19 vaccine or a placebo.

This chain joins TRBV6-1 and TRBJ1-1, with D uncertain. CDR3 length: 13 amino acids. CDR1 and CDR2 (germline): MNHNS, SASEGT. V lost 7 bases and J 0 bases, leaving 9 bases between the germline ends. The CDR3 reads CASTKGMNTEAFF. In DNA form, the CDR3 reads TGTGCCAGCACCAAAGGGATGAACACTGAAGCTTTCTTT.

V is TRBV12-3 or TRBV12-4 and J is TRBJ2-1; D unclear. V lost 6 bases and J 8 bases, leaving 11 bases between the germline ends. The CDR3 consists of 12 residues. The CDR3 DNA follows: TGTGCCAGCAGATCCCTGGGCGATGAGCAGTTCTTC. Its translation is CASRSLGDEQFF.

This chain uses TRBV5-1 with TRBJ1-1; weak D call: TRBD1 (5 bases). Germline lookup yields CDR1 SGHRS and CDR2 YFSETQ. The ends were cut back, 3 bases at V and 6 bases at J, with 18 bases in the middle. There are 15 residues in the CDR3. The CDR3 DNA is TGCGCCAGCAGCTGGACGGGGGGTGTTAATGCTGAAGCTTTCTTT. Its translation: CASSWTGGVNAEAFF.

CDR3 in DNA: TGCGCCAGCAGCGGAACACCCAATAGCAATCAGCCCCAGCATTTT. Translating it yields CASSGTPNSNQPQHF. V and J are TRBV4-1 and TRBJ1-5, with unresolved D. Germline values: CDR1 MGHRA, CDR2 YSYEKL. V was trimmed by 5 bases and J by 0 bases, leaving 11 bases between them. The CDR3 has 15 amino acids.

This clone was recorded once. Other nucleotide sequences from this sample produce the same CDR3. V and J are TRBV7-9 and TRBJ1-5; D gene uncertain. Germline CDR1 reads SEHNR; CDR2 reads FQNEAQ (reference sequence). The CDR3 loop spans 13 amino acids. The V end was cut by 3 bases, the J end by 4 bases, with 7 bases between. CDR3 nucleotide sequence: TGTGCCAGCAGCTTTGGAGGGAATCAGCCCCAGCATTTT. This translates into CASSFGGNQPQHF.

The J gene is TRBJ1-2, the V gene TRBV2; possible D gene TRBD1, 6 bases. This CDR3 comprises 14 residues. CDR1 SNHLY and CDR2 FYNNEI come from the germline V gene. With 6 bases removed from V and 3 bases from J, the gap between germline ends came to 14 bases. CDR3 region: CASSPSGGDYGYTF. The CDR3 coding sequence is TGTGCCAGCAGCCCTTCCGGGGGCGACTATGGCTACACCTTC.

This clone was seen a few times. The chain couples TRBV28 to TRBJ1-2; D unresolved. V shed 5 bases and J shed 8 bases, with 15 bases lying between them. Germline CDR1 reads MDHEN; CDR2 reads SYDVKM. The CDR3 sequence is 13 residues long. In nucleotides, the CDR3 is TGTGCCAGCAGTCCCACGGTACCCCCAGGCTACACCTTC. Amino acid sequence: CASSPTVPPGYTF.

The chain carries TRBV5-4 and TRBJ1-4, with D unclear. Germline V gene lookup returns CDR1 SGHNT and CDR2 YYREEE (reference sequence). The CDR3 consists of 15 residues. The ends were cut back, 7 bases at V and 0 bases at J, with 13 bases in the middle. The CDR3 loop reads CASAKGGSTNEKLFF. In DNA, the CDR3 is TGTGCCAGCGCCAAAGGAGGATCAACTAATGAAAAACTGTTTTTT.

The chain combines TRBV9 with TRBJ2-7, with no clear D. V shed 0 bases and J shed 2 bases, with 12 bases lying between them. This CDR3 has 15 amino acids. From germline, CDR1 is SGDLS and CDR2 YYNGEE. CDR3 DNA sequence: TGTGCCAGCAGCGTAGAATACTCGTCCGCCTACGAGCAGTACTTC. Translated, it gives CASSVEYSSAYEQYF. Looking up the rest from reference TRBV9 and TRBJ2-7 gives the full variable domain: DSGVTQTPKHLITATGQRVTLRCSPRSGDLSVYWYQQSLDQGLQFLIQYYNGEERAKGNILERFSAQQFPDLHSELNLSSLELGDSALYFCASSVEYSSAYEQYFGPGTRLTVT.

This clone came up once. The V and J genes are TRBV7-2 and TRBJ2-7; D call uncertain. Looked up from germline, CDR1 is SGHTA and CDR2 is FQGNSA. CDR3 length: 13 residues. V gave up 2 bases and J gave up 1 base, with 6 bases separating them. The CDR3 reads CASSLSNSYEQYF. CDR3 DNA sequence: TGTGCCAGCAGCTTATCAAATTCCTACGAGCAGTACTTC. Complete variable domain (other parts from reference TRBV7-2 and TRBJ2-7): GAGVSQSPSNKVTEKGKDVELRCDPISGHTALYWYRQSLGQGLEFLIYFQGNSAPDKSGLPSDRFSAERTGGSVSTLTIQRTQQEDSAVYLCASSLSNSYEQYFGPGTRLTVT.

This chain joins TRBV19 and TRBJ2-7; tentatively, D is TRBD2 (6 bases). The germline V and J ends were trimmed by 3 bases and 1 base, with 13 bases remaining between them. The germline V gene has CDR1 LNHDA and CDR2 SQIVND (reference sequence). The CDR3 totals 15 residues. The CDR3 nucleotides are TGTGCCAGTAGTATTTGGGGGGAGACATCCTACGAGCAGTACTTC. Encoded protein: CASSIWGETSYEQYF. Filled out from reference TRBV19 and TRBJ2-7, the complete variable domain reads DGGITQSPKYLFRKEGQNVTLSCEQNLNHDAMYWYRQDPGQGLRLIYYSQIVNDFQKGDIAEGYSVSREKKESFPLTVTSAQKNPTAFYLCASSIWGETSYEQYFGPGTRLTVT.

J is TRBJ2-1 and V is TRBV6-5, with unresolved D. The V gene lost 0 bases and the J gene lost 6 bases, with 9 bases spanning the gap. Germline V CDR1 and CDR2: MNHEY, SVGAGI. This CDR3 contains 14 residues. CDR3 in DNA: TGTGCCAGCAGTTACTCTGGCACCCGCAATGAGCAGTTCTTC. It specifies CASSYSGTRNEQFF.

The chain links TRBV27 to TRBJ2-7; D is undetermined. The CDR3 contains 13 residues. Trimming pared 3 bases from V and 6 bases from J, leaving 12 bases between. Germline loops: CDR1 MNHEY, CDR2 SMNVEV (reference sequence). In nucleotides, the CDR3 is TGTGCCAGCAGTTTTGGGTCGAGTGGCGAGCAGTACTTC. This gives the protein CASSFGSSGEQYF.

The CDR3 here is CASQVGGVEQYF. Here the CDR3 DNA reads TGTGCCAGTCAGGTGGGGGGTGTCGAGCAGTACTTC. This chain connects TRBV2 to TRBJ2-7; the D gene is possibly TRBD2 (6 bases). The CDR3 has 12 residues. The germline CDR1 and CDR2 sequences are SNHLY and FYNNEI. The ends were cut back, 9 bases at V and 6 bases at J, with 15 bases in the middle.

This chain links TRBV5-1 with TRBJ1-1; the match to TRBD1 covers 8 bases. This CDR3 has 16 amino acids. Germline loops: CDR1 SGHRS, CDR2 YFSETQ. With 5 bases clipped from V and 4 bases from J, the junction kept 13 bases outside the gene matches. The CDR3 nucleotides read TGCGCCAGCAGTCCCCCGGGACAGGCCCACGGCACTGAAGCTTTCTTT. Translating it yields CASSPPGQAHGTEAFF.

This clone counts as medium-sized. V usage is TRBV4-1 and J usage is TRBJ1-2; D remains unclear. V was cut by 6 bases and J by 8 bases, with 16 bases left in between. This CDR3 is 13 amino acids long. Germline values: CDR1 MGHRA, CDR2 YSYEKL. The CDR3 coding sequence is TGCGCCAGCAGATCACCGTACCCGGGGGGCTACACCTTC. This gives the protein CASRSPYPGGYTF.

CDR3 nucleotide sequence: TGTGCCAGCAGCTTCGGCGGTAGCAATCAGCCCCAGCATTTT. Its protein product is CASSFGGSNQPQHF. J is TRBJ1-5 and V is TRBV5-4; D remains unclear. The germline V gene has CDR1 SGHNT and CDR2 YYREEE (reference sequence). V was trimmed by 2 bases and J by 0 bases, leaving 6 bases between them. The CDR3 sequence is 14 residues long.

A single count supports this clone. The chain carries TRBV5-1 and TRBJ1-3; D is uncertain. This CDR3 has 14 residues. Between the trimmed V and J ends, which lost 3 bases and 0 bases, there was a span of 7 bases. CDR1 and CDR2 (germline): SGHRS, YFSETQ. CDR3 residues: CASSSGNSGNTIYF. The DNA of the CDR3 is TGCGCCAGCAGCTCCGGAAACTCTGGAAACACCATATATTTT.

The chain is built from TRBV6-5 and TRBJ2-2; TRBD2 aligns across 14 bases. Germline values: CDR1 MNHEY, CDR2 SVGAGI. The CDR3 is 15 amino acids. V dropped 7 bases and J dropped 6; count of bases not matched to a gene: 4. CDR3 residues: CASTGTSGSSGELFF. The CDR3 DNA reads TGTGCCAGCACCGGGACTAGCGGGAGTTCCGGGGAGCTGTTTTTT.

This sequence joins TRBV3-1 (or the pseudogene TRBV3-2) and TRBJ2-6; 10 nucleotides line up with TRBD1. In germline, CDR1 is LGHDT, CDR2 YNNKEL (reference sequence). The trim removed 6 bases at V and 3 bases at J, leaving 11 bases unmatched. The CDR3 has 18 amino acids. For the CDR3, the DNA is TGTGCCAGCAGTTCGACGGGACAGGGGTATGGTGGGGCCAACGTCCTGACTTTC. It translates to CASSSTGQGYGGANVLTF.

CDR3 in amino acids: CAWSRRQGNSYEQYF. As DNA, the CDR3 is TGTGCCTGGAGTCGCCGACAGGGAAACTCCTACGAGCAGTACTTC. The genes are TRBV30 and TRBJ2-7; 7 bases are shared with TRBD1. With V trimmed by 2 bases and J by 0 bases, 7 bases remained unmatched. This CDR3 region has 15 residues. CDR1 and CDR2 from the germline V gene are GTSNPN and SVGIG (reference sequence).